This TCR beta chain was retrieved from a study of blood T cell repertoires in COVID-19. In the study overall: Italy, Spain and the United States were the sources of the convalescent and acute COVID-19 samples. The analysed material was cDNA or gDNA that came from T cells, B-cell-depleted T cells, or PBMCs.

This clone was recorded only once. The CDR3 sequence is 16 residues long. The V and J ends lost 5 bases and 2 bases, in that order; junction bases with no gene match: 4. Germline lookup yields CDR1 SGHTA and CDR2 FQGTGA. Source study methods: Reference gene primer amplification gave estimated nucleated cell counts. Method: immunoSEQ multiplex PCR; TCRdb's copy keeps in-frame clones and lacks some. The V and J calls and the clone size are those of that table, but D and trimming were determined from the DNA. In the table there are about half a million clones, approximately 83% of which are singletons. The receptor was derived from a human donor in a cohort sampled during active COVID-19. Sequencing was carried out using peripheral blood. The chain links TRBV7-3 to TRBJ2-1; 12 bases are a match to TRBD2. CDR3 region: CASSPSGGAAYNEQFF. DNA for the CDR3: TGTGCCAGCAGCCCTAGCGGGGGGGCCGCCTACAATGAGCAGTTCTTC.